The 14 T cell receptor beta chains presented below share a single source sample, sequenced in a study of blood T cell repertoires in COVID-19 (dated by TCRdb to 2018 to 2021). The library was obtained by the immunoSEQ multiplex PCR assay. Not all clones reach the TCRdb copy of this immuneACCESS table, which keeps in-frame sequences only. Checked studies attribute under half of the gap to unresolved V genes and leave the rest unexplained. This sample is represented by hundreds of thousands of clones; 70% to 90% of them were singletons. 10% to 15% of the sample lies in the top ten. Sequencing input: peripheral blood. The receptors derive from a woman between 18 and 29 years old who had recovered from COVID-19.

The CDR3: CASSLNPSGSSYNEQFF. CDR3 nucleotides: TGTGCCAGCAGCTTAAACCCTAGCGGGAGCTCCTACAATGAGCAGTTCTTC. The chain joins TRBV7-9 to TRBJ2-1, with TRBD2 matching 10 bases. CDR1 and CDR2 from the germline V gene are SEHNR and FQNEAQ (reference sequence). The CDR3 has 17 residues. V shed 2 bases, J shed 0 bases, and the junction held 4 bases outside the gene matches.

This clone has only one observation. The chain has TRBV20-1 and TRBJ2-7, with no clear D. Looked up from germline, CDR1 is DFQATT and CDR2 is SNEGSKA (reference sequence). CDR3 size: 10 residues. Trimming took 6 bases from V and 3 from J, leaving 6 bases between them. The CDR3 DNA follows: TGCAGTGCCCTCGGCTACGAGCAGTACTTC. It yields the protein CSALGYEQYF.

CDR3 protein: CASSLELMEKLFF. CDR3 in DNA: TGTGCCAGCAGCTTAGAGCTGATGGAAAAACTGTTTTTT. This sequence joins TRBV7-2 and TRBJ1-4; D is unresolved. V was clipped by 1 base and J by 8 bases, with 8 bases between them. The CDR3 sequence is 13 residues long. Germline CDR1 reads SGHTA; CDR2 reads FQGNSA.

The V gene is TRBV3-1 (or the pseudogene TRBV3-2), the J gene TRBJ2-7; perhaps TRBD1 as D (6 bases). This CDR3 spans 15 amino acids. The germline gives CDR1 LGHDT, CDR2 YNNKEL (reference sequence). V was cut by 0 bases and J by 7 bases, with 16 bases left in between. CDR3 nucleotides: TGTGCCAGCAGCCAAGATGGGACAATCCCAACAGAGCAGTACTTC. This gives the protein CASSQDGTIPTEQYF.

For this clone: Mismatch with germline at one junction end may stem from a read error. The chain is built from TRBV6-1 and TRBJ2-5, with 8 positions matching TRBD2. This CDR3 has 14 amino acids. Per germline, CDR1 MNHNS and CDR2 SASEGT. The CDR3: CASREAGAGETQYF. The CDR3 nucleotides are TGTGCCAGCAGGGAAGCGGGAGCGGGAGAGACCCAGTACTTC.

This clone was detected a few times. The CDR3 region has the DNA TGTGCCAGTAGTATAGACCGACTAGCGGGAGTTCGAAATGAGCAGTTCTTC. Its protein product is CASSIDRLAGVRNEQFF. J is TRBJ2-1 and V is TRBV19; 12 nucleotides line up with TRBD2. Germline lookup yields CDR1 LNHDA and CDR2 SQIVND (reference sequence). The CDR3 has 17 amino acids. V trimming: 0 bases; J trimming: 7 bases; junction bases outside the gene matches: 7.

This rearrangement joins TRBV6-5 to TRBJ2-7; TRBD1 matches 8 bases. Germline V gene lookup returns CDR1 MNHEY and CDR2 SVGAGI. The ends lost 4 bases at V and 2 bases at J; junction bases unmatched: 4. This CDR3 is 14 amino acids long. The CDR3: CASSLPDRAYEQYF. The CDR3 coding sequence is TGTGCCAGCAGTTTACCGGACAGGGCCTACGAGCAGTACTTC.

The chain joins TRBV4-2 to TRBJ1-4; 9 nucleotides line up with TRBD1. The length of the CDR3 is 15 residues. In germline, CDR1 is LGHNA, CDR2 YNFKEQ. J was trimmed by 7 bases and V by 2 bases; bases with no gene match: 5. CDR3 nucleotides: TGTGCCAGCAGCCAACTGACAGGGGGAGGTGAAAAACTGTTTTTT. This translates into CASSQLTGGGEKLFF.

This rearrangement joins TRBV24-1 to TRBJ2-1; 8 bases match TRBD1. The CDR3 has 11 amino acids. J was trimmed by 9 bases and V by 8 bases; bases with no gene match: 2. CDR1 is KGHDR and CDR2 is SFDVKD in the germline V gene. DNA for the CDR3: TGTGCCACCACTGACAGGGGTGAGCAGTTCTTC. It encodes CATTDRGEQFF.

The rearrangement joins TRBV7-2 to TRBJ2-1; 7 bases map to TRBD1. V lost 2 bases to trimming and J lost 12 bases; unmatched junction nucleotides: 13. CDR3 size: 15 residues. Germline V gives CDR1 SGHTA, CDR2 FQGNSA. The CDR3 reads CASSLQGVTGERQFF. CDR3 sequence (DNA): TGTGCCAGCAGCTTACAGGGCGTAACAGGGGAAAGGCAGTTCTTC.

The J gene is TRBJ1-2, the V gene TRBV6-5, with 11 bases lining up with TRBD1. In germline, CDR1 is MNHEY, CDR2 SVGAGI. Unmatched junction bases numbered 8, after V lost 7 bases and J lost 4 bases. The CDR3 loop spans 15 amino acids. CDR3 bases: TGTGCCAGCAAAACGGTGGGGACAGGGGGCTATGGCTACACCTTC. Protein: CASKTVGTGGYGYTF.

The chain carries TRBV7-9 and TRBJ2-1; D gene ambiguous. This CDR3 spans 14 amino acids. Germline lookup yields CDR1 SEHNR and CDR2 FQNEAQ (reference sequence). Trimming took 7 bases from V and 4 from J, leaving 14 bases between them. The chain's CDR3 is CASTTEYAYNEQFF. The CDR3 DNA follows: TGTGCCAGCACCACGGAGTATGCGTACAATGAGCAGTTCTTC. Supplemented by reference TRBV7-9 and TRBJ2-1, the full variable domain reads DTGVSQNPRHKITKRGQNVTFRCDPISEHNRLYWYRQTLGQGPEFLTYFQNEAQLEKSRLLSDRFSAERPKGSFSTLEIQRTEQGDSAMYLCASTTEYAYNEQFFGPGTRLTVL.

The chain joins TRBV19 to TRBJ1-1; a weak D match, TRBD1 (5 bases). The CDR3 has 13 residues. The V and J ends lost 3 bases and 3 bases respectively, with 8 bases between them. Germline lookup yields CDR1 LNHDA and CDR2 SQIVND (reference sequence). CDR3 DNA: TGTGCCAGTAGTATTCGGGACTACACTGAAGCTTTCTTT. Translating gives CASSIRDYTEAFF.

Turning to this clone: The junction departs from the called germline gene at one end, perhaps through a read error. V and J are TRBV7-3 and TRBJ2-2, with D perhaps TRBD2 (5 bases). Germline V CDR1 and CDR2: SGHTA, FQGTGA. CDR3 length: 14 residues. CDR3 DNA sequence: TGTGCCAGCAGATTAACTAGGAACACCGGGGAGCTGTTTTTT. Protein product: CASRLTRNTGELFF.